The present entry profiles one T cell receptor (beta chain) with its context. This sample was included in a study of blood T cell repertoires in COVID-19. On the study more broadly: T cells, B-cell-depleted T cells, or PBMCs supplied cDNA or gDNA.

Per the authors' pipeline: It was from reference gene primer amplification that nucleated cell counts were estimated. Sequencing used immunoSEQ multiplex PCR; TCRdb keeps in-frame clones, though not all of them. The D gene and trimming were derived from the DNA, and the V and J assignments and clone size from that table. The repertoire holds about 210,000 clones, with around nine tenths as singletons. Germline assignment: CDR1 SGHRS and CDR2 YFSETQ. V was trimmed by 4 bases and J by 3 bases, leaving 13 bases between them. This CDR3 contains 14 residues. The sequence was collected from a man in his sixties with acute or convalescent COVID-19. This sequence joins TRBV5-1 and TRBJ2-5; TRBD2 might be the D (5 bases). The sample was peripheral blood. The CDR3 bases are TGCGCCAGCAGCCCCCAGCAGAGGGAAGAGACCCAGTACTTC. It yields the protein CASSPQQREETQYF.